One T cell receptor (beta chain) is described in this entry. This clone was recorded only once. The target of this receptor is not known. Per-base qualities were not stored, and no clone one base away is much larger. These data belong to a study of blood T cell repertoires in COVID-19 (TCRdb year 2020). With respect to the entire study: Samples from collaborators originated in the United States, Italy and Spain and spanned both the acute and convalescent phases of COVID-19. The dataset comprised deeply sampled blood TCRbeta repertoires from subjects exposed to, actively infected with, or recovered from COVID-19. The repertoires were released in a freely available public database meant as a resource for research on the immune response to SARS-CoV-2. The samples were drawn from the first 160 participants of the ongoing ImmuneRACE study and from more than 1,000 subjects provided by 6 global collaborators. Sample metadata almost always included a de-identified subject ID, COVID-19 status, age in years and sex. The prospective study material was composed of cDNA or gDNA derived from T cells, B-cell-depleted T cells, or PBMCs. Where available, HLA class I and class II types were taken from metadata supplied by the sample provider and were not determined by assay-based typing.

The study at large found these results: The quantity of clinical and demographic metadata differed by source and by participant and was supplied without curation.

TCRbeta CDR3 regions were amplified from genomic DNA using the immunoSEQ Assay, a bias-controlled multiplex PCR. As for how the authors treated the data: The number of nucleated cells in each sample was estimated by amplification of reference gene primers within the assay. Sequence reads were collapsed and filtered to measure the absolute abundance of every unique TCRbeta CDR3 rearrangement. For each sample, productive Simpson clonality was calculated as the square root of Simpson's diversity index over productive rearrangements. Imported from immuneACCESS, the table was reduced by TCRdb to in-frame sequences with V and J called. These copies leave out some clones; in studies compared against another copy, an unresolved V gene accounts for under half, and the cause of the remainder is not known. V, J and clone size are those of that table, while D and trimming were read from the DNA. The sample table holds a few hundred thousand clones, of which roughly 85% were seen once. The leading ten clones occupy 3% of the sample.

V loses 0 bases of germline sequence and J loses 8 bases, and the interval between the two ends is 15 bases. Taken from the germline V gene (reference sequence), the CDR1 and CDR2 loops are SEHNR and FQNEAQ. The CDR3 spans 15 residues, from the cysteine through the phenylalanine. Only the CDR3 DNA is retained, 45 bases long and in frame from the first base. Collaborating institutions collected whole blood in K2EDTA tubes following their own protocols. For TCRbeta analysis, collaborators shipped samples as frozen whole blood, isolated PBMCs, or DNA extracted from either of those sample types. The TCR originated in a man between 18 and 29 years old with active or convalescent COVID-19. Source material: peripheral blood. Here the chain combines TRBV7-9 and TRBJ2-3, and perhaps TRBD2 as D gene, on 6 matching bases. The CDR3 loop reads CASSLAGGGIVTQYF. The nucleotide sequence reads TGTGCCAGCAGCTTAGCGGGGGGTGGTATCGTTACGCAGTATTTT.